One sample yielded the 23 T cell receptor beta chains listed below, sequenced in a study of blood T cell repertoires in COVID-19. Clones were sequenced by immunoSEQ multiplex PCR, and TCRdb holds only the in-frame ones, with some missing. The sample includes under 200,000 clones, roughly nine tenths of them seen just once. Specimen: peripheral blood. The receptors come from a man between 70 and 80 years old with acute or convalescent COVID-19.

This chain joins TRBV7-9 and TRBJ1-1; D is possibly TRBD1 (5 bases). The V end lost 3 bases, the J end lost 4 bases, and 9 bases lay between the germline ends. Germline CDR1 is SEHNR and CDR2 is FQNEAQ (reference sequence). The CDR3 length is 13 residues. In DNA form, the CDR3 reads TGTGCCAGCAGCTTCGTCGGGGGCACTGAAGCTTTCTTT. It specifies CASSFVGGTEAFF.

About this clone: Other nucleotide sequences from this sample produce the same CDR3. V is TRBV6-2 or TRBV6-3 and J is TRBJ2-5; D is perhaps TRBD1 (5 bases). The CDR3 is made up of 12 amino acids. V was cut by 2 bases and J by 5 bases, with 6 bases left in between. CDR1 MNHEY and CDR2 SVGEGT come from the germline V gene. The DNA of the CDR3 is TGTGCCAGCAGTTACGCAGGGGAGACCCAGTACTTC. Translation gives CASSYAGETQYF.

For this clone: At the DNA level, this CDR3 is encoded by other sequences in the same sample as well. The rearrangement uses TRBV2 and TRBJ2-7, with 8 bases identical to TRBD2. Per the germline V gene, CDR1 is SNHLY and CDR2 is FYNNEI. Trimming removed 4 bases from V and 6 bases from J; junction bases left unmatched: 8. The CDR3 loop spans 14 amino acids. This chain's CDR3 is CASSVLAGRGEQYF. CDR3 bases: TGTGCCAGCAGTGTTTTAGCGGGAAGAGGCGAGCAGTACTTC.

This clone has only one observation. The rearrangement joins TRBV4-3 to TRBJ2-1; 11 bases are a match to TRBD1. Losses at the gene ends were 0 bases for V and 8 bases for J; bases not matched to a gene: 9. The CDR3 covers 17 residues. The germline V gene encodes CDR1 LGHNA and CDR2 YSLEER. The CDR3 reads CASSQEPRTGGIDEQFF. DNA of the CDR3: TGCGCCAGCAGCCAAGAGCCGAGGACAGGGGGCATTGATGAGCAGTTCTTC.

The gene calls are TRBV5-6 and TRBJ1-2; 9 bases map to TRBD1. This CDR3 is 16 amino acids long. Germline loops: CDR1 SGHDT, CDR2 YYEEEE. The trim removed 3 bases at V and 4 bases at J, leaving 10 bases unmatched. The CDR3 spells CASSWGDRGMGYGYTF. The CDR3, as DNA: TGTGCCAGCAGCTGGGGAGACAGGGGGATGGGCTATGGCTACACCTTC.

The V and J genes are TRBV5-1 and TRBJ1-4; 10 positions agree with TRBD1. The CDR3 is made up of 14 amino acids. In germline, CDR1 is SGHRS, CDR2 YFSETQ. With 5 bases clipped from V and 7 bases from J, the junction kept 5 bases outside the gene matches. The CDR3 here is CASSSGTGAEKLFF. For the CDR3, the DNA is TGCGCCAGCAGTTCCGGGACAGGGGCTGAAAAACTGTTTTTT.

In this sample, this clone turned up once. The chain recombines TRBV7-8 with TRBJ1-1; TRBD1 agrees at 12 bases. CDR1 is SGHVS and CDR2 is FQNEAQ in the germline V gene. CDR3 length equals 13 residues. V dropped 5 bases and J dropped 10; count of bases not matched to a gene: 5. CDR3 loop: CASSDRDRGRAFF. The DNA for the CDR3 is TGTGCCAGCAGCGACCGGGACAGGGGGCGAGCTTTCTTT.

The chain has TRBV10-2 and TRBJ2-5; D perhaps matches TRBD2 (5 bases). With 3 bases removed from V and 5 bases from J, the gap between germline ends came to 16 bases. This CDR3 has 15 residues. In germline, CDR1 is WSHSY, CDR2 SAAADI. The CDR3, as DNA: TGCGCCAGCAGTGAAATGGGAACCGGCGGGGAGACCCAGTACTTC. Its translation is CASSEMGTGGETQYF.

The chain carries TRBV27 and TRBJ1-4, with TRBD1 matching 8 bases. This CDR3 is built from 14 residues. Losses at the gene ends were 3 bases for V and 8 bases for J; bases not matched to a gene: 5. Germline lookup yields CDR1 MNHEY and CDR2 SMNVEV (reference sequence). CDR3 loop: CASSLTGATEKLFF. For the CDR3, the DNA is TGTGCCAGCAGTTTGACAGGGGCGACCGAAAAACTGTTTTTT. The variable domain in full, with the rest retrieved from reference TRBV27 and TRBJ1-4, is EAQVTQNPRYLITVTGKKLTVTCSQNMNHEYMSWYRQDPGLGLRQIYYSMNVEVTDKGDVPEGYKVSRKEKRNFPLILESPSPNQTSLYFCASSLTGATEKLFFGSGTQLSVL.

The chain uses TRBV7-2 and TRBJ2-7; 7 bases agree with TRBD1. V was pared by 1 base and J by 2 bases, with 8 bases of the junction left unmatched. The germline CDR1 and CDR2 sequences are SGHTA and FQGNSA. The CDR3 spans 16 residues. The CDR3 DNA reads as TGTGCCAGCAGCTTAGGAGGGGGCCTGTCCCCCTACGAGCAGTACTTC. It translates to CASSLGGGLSPYEQYF.

The rearrangement uses TRBV27 and TRBJ1-1, with 12 bases that match TRBD1. This CDR3 comprises 16 residues. CDR1 MNHEY and CDR2 SMNVEV come from the germline V gene (reference sequence). V shed 5 bases, J shed 3 bases, and the junction held 7 bases outside the gene matches. The CDR3 region is CASSARDRGQDTEAFF. The DNA of the CDR3 is TGTGCCAGCAGTGCCCGGGACAGGGGGCAGGACACTGAAGCTTTCTTT.

This sequence joins TRBV5-6 and TRBJ1-1; D not certain. Germline lookup yields CDR1 SGHDT and CDR2 YYEEEE. Deletions cut 3 bases from V and 0 bases from J, with 6 bases between. This CDR3 has 13 amino acids. In DNA form, the CDR3 reads TGTGCCAGCAGCTGGTCGGTGAACACTGAAGCTTTCTTT. This gives the protein CASSWSVNTEAFF.

The chain recombines TRBV24-1 with TRBJ2-5; tentative D call: TRBD1 (5 bases). Trimming took off 9 bases at V and 0 bases at J, with 10 bases between the two ends. CDR3 length equals 13 residues. Germline assignment: CDR1 KGHDR and CDR2 SFDVKD. The CDR3 is CATADSNQETQYF. The DNA for the CDR3 is TGTGCCACCGCTGACAGCAACCAAGAGACCCAGTACTTC.

The chain uses TRBV5-1 and TRBJ2-3, with 10 nucleotides matching TRBD2. CDR1 and CDR2 (germline): SGHRS, YFSETQ. The CDR3 contains 18 residues. V shed 0 bases and J 0 bases; nucleotides not matched to a gene: 7. CDR3 nucleotide sequence: TGCGCCAGCAGCTTGGGCCTAGCGGGGGACGCTAGCACAGATACGCAGTATTTT. It specifies CASSLGLAGDASTDTQYF.

The J gene is TRBJ2-1, the V gene TRBV11-3; TRBD1 is a possible D gene (5 bases). V lost 0 bases to trimming and J lost 9 bases, with 9 bases between them. The CDR3 runs 13 residues. Germline V gene data show CDR1 as SGHNT and CDR2 as YENEEA. In DNA form, the CDR3 reads TGTGCCAGCAGCTTAGATGGGGCTGGTGAGCAGTTCTTC. Protein product: CASSLDGAGEQFF.

V gene TRBV28 combines with J gene TRBJ2-1; D is possibly TRBD1 (5 bases). CDR3 length equals 14 residues. Germline values: CDR1 MDHEN, CDR2 SYDVKM. Between the trimmed V and J ends, which lost 6 bases and 8 bases, there was a span of 17 bases. The CDR3 DNA is TGTGCCAGCAGACCACAGTCCCTAGGGGATGAGCAGTTCTTC. Protein sequence: CASRPQSLGDEQFF.

The rearrangement links TRBV6-6 to TRBJ2-7, with D possibly TRBD2 on 6 matching bases. There are 12 residues in the CDR3. The germline V gene encodes CDR1 MNHNY and CDR2 SVGAGI (reference sequence). Trimming removed 0 bases from V and 6 bases from J, with 6 bases in between. The CDR3 DNA reads TGTGCCAGCAGTTACTCCGGGAGCGAGCAGTACTTC. Its translation is CASSYSGSEQYF.

The V call is TRBV5-1, the J call TRBJ2-7; 12 bases are shared with TRBD2. The CDR3 consists of 17 residues. Unmatched junction bases numbered 5, after V lost 0 bases and J lost 1 base. Germline CDR1 and CDR2: SGHRS and YFSETQ. This chain's CDR3 is CASSLGLAGGLSYEQYF. CDR3 in DNA: TGCGCCAGCAGCTTGGGCCTAGCGGGAGGGCTTTCCTACGAGCAGTACTTC.

The chain joins TRBV5-4 to TRBJ2-5, with TRBD1 identical over 10 bases. Unmatched junction bases numbered 12, after V lost 3 bases and J lost 4 bases. This CDR3 is built from 17 residues. Germline CDR1 reads SGHNT; CDR2 reads YYREEE (reference sequence). This chain's CDR3 is CASSWGILTGGRETQYF. The DNA of the CDR3 is TGTGCCAGCAGCTGGGGAATCCTGACAGGGGGCCGAGAGACCCAGTACTTC.

The rearrangement joins TRBV5-1 to TRBJ1-3; no clear D. This CDR3 contains 14 residues. The germline V and J ends were trimmed by 2 bases and 4 bases, with 10 bases remaining between them. Germline values: CDR1 SGHRS, CDR2 YFSETQ. DNA for the CDR3: TGCGCCAGCAGCTTAGCGGAGGCCGGAAACACCATATATTTT. Its translation: CASSLAEAGNTIYF.

The V gene is TRBV10-1, the J gene TRBJ2-5; D possibly corresponds to TRBD2 (6 bases). From germline, CDR1 is WNHNN and CDR2 SYGVQD (reference sequence). V lost 10 bases and J lost 5, with 23 bases in between. CDR3 length equals 15 residues. The CDR3 loop is CATAGRGELRETQYF. The CDR3 DNA follows: TGCGCCACCGCGGGGCGAGGGGAGTTGCGGGAGACCCAGTACTTC.

V usage is TRBV2 and J usage is TRBJ1-2, with 7 nucleotides matching TRBD1. CDR3 length: 13 residues. V lost 6 bases to trimming and J lost 7 bases; unmatched junction nucleotides: 8. The germline CDR1 and CDR2 sequences are SNHLY and FYNNEI. The CDR3 sequence: CASSDTGQLGYTF. The CDR3 nucleotides read TGTGCCAGCAGCGACACGGGACAGCTTGGCTACACCTTC.

This chain uses TRBV7-2 with TRBJ2-1, with TRBD2 matching over 8 bases. From germline, CDR1 is SGHTA and CDR2 FQGNSA. Unmatched junction bases numbered 1, after V lost 3 bases and J lost 0 bases. CDR3 length: 15 residues. CDR3 nucleotide sequence: TGTGCCAGCAGCTTGAGCGGGAGCTCCTACAATGAGCAGTTCTTC. Translation: CASSLSGSSYNEQFF.